A single sample gave rise to the 19 T cell receptor beta chains below, sequenced in a study of T cell changes during pregnancy in multiple sclerosis. Generated by immunoSEQ multiplex PCR, the TCRdb table keeps only in-frame clones and is missing some. The sample includes 55,000 or so clones, about 92% of them seen just once. The specimen comprised CD4+ T cells from peripheral blood mononuclear cells, sampled after pregnancy. The receptors were gathered from a female donor in good health, enrolled as a control in a pregnancy study.

The chain joins TRBV18 to TRBJ1-4, with no clear D. The germline V gene has CDR1 KGHSH and CDR2 LQKENI. The CDR3 loop spans 14 amino acids. Between the trimmed V and J ends, which lost 3 bases and 4 bases, there was a span of 9 bases. The CDR3 DNA sequence: TGTGCCAGCTCACCTGGCAGGAATAATGAAAAACTGTTTTTT. Translated: CASSPGRNNEKLFF.

The chain couples TRBV6-6 to TRBJ1-5, with D tentatively TRBD1 (5 bases). CDR1 is MNHNY and CDR2 is SVGAGI in the germline V gene (reference sequence). This CDR3 is built from 15 residues. V shed 2 bases and J shed 2 bases, with 10 bases lying between them. This CDR3 is CASSYQGMGNQPQHF. DNA for the CDR3: TGTGCCAGCAGTTACCAGGGAATGGGCAATCAGCCCCAGCATTTT.

This clone was observed once. The rearrangement links TRBV7-9 to TRBJ1-2, with 12 nucleotides matching TRBD1. V dropped 1 base and J dropped 8; count of bases not matched to a gene: 8. CDR3 size: 16 residues. CDR1 and CDR2 from the germline V gene are SEHNR and FQNEAQ (reference sequence). The CDR3 sequence: CASSLDLYGTGGGYTF. Written as DNA, the CDR3 is TGTGCCAGCAGCTTAGACCTGTACGGGACAGGGGGCGGCTACACCTTC.

The rearrangement uses TRBV9 and TRBJ2-6; perhaps TRBD1 as D (6 bases). CDR1 is SGDLS, CDR2 YYNGEE, per germline. Trimming pared 5 bases from V and 1 base from J, leaving 7 bases between. CDR3 length: 14 residues. The DNA of the CDR3 is TGTGCCAGCAGTACAGGGTCTGGGGCCAACGTCCTGACTTTC. Translated, it gives CASSTGSGANVLTF.

The genes are TRBV4-2 and TRBJ2-2; 8 bases are a match to TRBD1. V lost 2 bases to trimming and J lost 3 bases; unmatched junction nucleotides: 11. Germline CDR1 LGHNA, CDR2 YNFKEQ. The CDR3 totals 18 residues. CDR3 nucleotide sequence: TGTGCCAGCAGCCAACCCGGACCGGGACAGGCCGACACCGGGGAGCTGTTTTTT. Residues: CASSQPGPGQADTGELFF.

This chain joins TRBV5-1 and TRBJ2-1; no firm D call. V lost 4 bases to trimming and J lost 6 bases, with 8 bases between them. This CDR3 contains 12 residues. CDR1 and CDR2 (germline): SGHRS, YFSETQ. The CDR3 protein is CASSLPGNEQFF. CDR3 nucleotide sequence: TGCGCCAGCAGCCTCCCGGGCAATGAGCAGTTCTTC.

The chain has TRBV28 and TRBJ1-4; D possibly corresponds to TRBD1 (6 bases). V lost 5 bases to trimming and J lost 5 bases, with 15 bases between them. Germline V CDR1 and CDR2: MDHEN, SYDVKM. The CDR3 runs 15 residues. The CDR3 DNA reads as TGTGCCAGCAGTGAGGGGGGGGCTTACAATGAAAAACTGTTTTTT. Translating it yields CASSEGGAYNEKLFF. The complete variable domain, with remaining parts taken from reference TRBV28 and TRBJ1-4, reads DVKVTQSSRYLVKRTGEKVFLECVQDMDHENMFWYRQDPGLGLRLIYFSYDVKMKEKGDIPEGYSVSREKKERFSLILESASTNQTSMYLCASSEGGAYNEKLFFGSGTQLSVL.

The chain joins TRBV7-8 to TRBJ1-1; no clear D. This CDR3 has 13 amino acids. V gave up 3 bases and J gave up 1 base, with 6 bases separating them. CDR1 and CDR2 from the germline V gene are SGHVS and FQNEAQ. The CDR3 bases are TGTGCCAGCAGCTTTGTAGCGAACACTGAAGCTTTCTTT. The encoded protein is CASSFVANTEAFF. Full variable domain (rest looked up from reference TRBV7-8 and TRBJ1-1): GAGVSQSPRYKVAKRGQDVALRCDPISGHVSLFWYQQALGQGPEFLTYFQNEAQLDKSGLPSDRFFAERPEGSVSTLKIQRTQQEDSAVYLCASSFVANTEAFFGQGTRLTVV.

V usage is TRBV7-2 and J usage is TRBJ1-1; tentative D call: TRBD1 (6 bases). This CDR3 has 13 amino acids. Trimming stripped 4 bases from V and 5 bases from J, with 11 bases between. Germline-derived CDR1 and CDR2 are SGHTA and FQGNSA. This CDR3 is CASSYQGSTEAFF. Written as DNA, the CDR3 is TGTGCCAGCAGCTATCAGGGGTCAACTGAAGCTTTCTTT. Full variable domain (rest looked up from reference TRBV7-2 and TRBJ1-1): GAGVSQSPSNKVTEKGKDVELRCDPISGHTALYWYRQSLGQGLEFLIYFQGNSAPDKSGLPSDRFSAERTGGSVSTLTIQRTQQEDSAVYLCASSYQGSTEAFFGQGTRLTVV.

The chain couples TRBV5-6 to TRBJ2-5; TRBD2 is a possible D gene (6 bases). This CDR3 spans 15 amino acids. Germline V gives CDR1 SGHDT, CDR2 YYEEEE. With 2 bases removed from V and 5 bases from J, the gap between germline ends came to 16 bases. The CDR3 loop reads CASSLISAGGETQYF. The CDR3 coding sequence is TGTGCCAGCAGCTTAATCTCGGCTGGAGGGGAGACCCAGTACTTC.

J is TRBJ2-3 and V is TRBV2; D gene uncertain. V shed 2 bases and J shed 6 bases, with 15 bases lying between them. The length of the CDR3 is 15 residues. Germline V gives CDR1 SNHLY, CDR2 FYNNEI. CDR3 sequence reads: CASSETLRPGDTQYF. The CDR3 nucleotides read TGTGCCAGCAGTGAAACCCTTAGACCAGGCGATACGCAGTATTTT. The full variable domain, rest sourced from reference TRBV2 and TRBJ2-3, is EPEVTQTPSHQVTQMGQEVILRCVPISNHLYFYWYRQILGQKVEFLVSFYNNEISEKSEIFDDQFSVERPDGSNFTLKIRSTKLEDSAMYFCASSETLRPGDTQYFGPGTRLTVL.

In nucleotides, the CDR3 is TGTGCCAGCAGATACCGGACAGATTTAAATTCACCCCTCCACTTT. The encoded protein is CASRYRTDLNSPLHF. The chain uses TRBV27 and TRBJ1-6; possible D gene TRBD1, 6 bases. Germline V gives CDR1 MNHEY, CDR2 SMNVEV (reference sequence). V lost 6 bases and J 7 bases, leaving 16 bases between the germline ends. This CDR3 spans 15 amino acids.

V usage is TRBV18 and J usage is TRBJ2-1; the D gene is possibly TRBD2 (6 bases). V shed 3 bases and J shed 8 bases, with 14 bases lying between them. CDR1 and CDR2 (germline): KGHSH, LQKENI. The CDR3 runs to 14 residues. The DNA for the CDR3 is TGTGCCAGCTCACCGGGACTGGCTGCCCATGAGCAGTTCTTC. Amino acid sequence: CASSPGLAAHEQFF.

The chain recombines TRBV5-4 with TRBJ1-5, with a tentative D call TRBD1 (6 bases). The CDR3 runs to 15 residues. CDR1 is SGHNT and CDR2 is YYREEE in the germline V gene (reference sequence). The V end was cut by 4 bases, the J end by 3 bases, with 14 bases between. The CDR3, as DNA: TGTGCCAGCAGCCAAGAAAGGACAGACAATCAGCCCCAGCATTTT. As protein: CASSQERTDNQPQHF.

The gene calls are TRBV25-1 and TRBJ2-7; 7 bases are shared with TRBD1. Germline lookup yields CDR1 MGHDK and CDR2 SYGVNS. The CDR3 length is 16 residues. V trimming: 2 bases; J trimming: 0 bases; junction bases outside the gene matches: 7. For the CDR3, the DNA is TGTGCCAGCAGTGAAAGACCAGACAGGGCCTCCTACGAGCAGTACTTC. As protein: CASSERPDRASYEQYF.

This chain uses TRBV7-8 with TRBJ1-1, with TRBD1 as a possible D gene (5 bases). V lost 5 bases and J 2 bases, leaving 18 bases between the germline ends. CDR1 and CDR2 from the germline V gene are SGHVS and FQNEAQ. The CDR3 consists of 16 residues. For the CDR3, the DNA is TGTGCCAGCAGCAGGTTGGGTGAGACAGCAAACACTGAAGCTTTCTTT. It codes for CASSRLGETANTEAFF.

This chain connects TRBV6-1 to TRBJ2-7, with 7 bases aligning to TRBD2. The V and J ends lost 5 bases and 2 bases, in that order; junction bases with no gene match: 9. Germline V gene sequence: CDR1 MNHNS, CDR2 SASEGT. The CDR3 runs to 15 residues. The CDR3 DNA sequence: TGTGCCAGCAGTACCGGAAGCGGGGTCACCTACGAGCAGTACTTC. Its translation is CASSTGSGVTYEQYF.

CDR3 protein: CASSYSEARANYGYTF. CDR3 DNA sequence: TGTGCCAGCAGTTACTCCGAGGCCAGGGCAAACTATGGCTACACCTTC. This rearrangement joins TRBV6-5 to TRBJ1-2; D is perhaps TRBD1 (5 bases). The CDR3 extends over 16 amino acids. V lost 0 bases and J lost 2, with 13 bases in between. Germline-derived CDR1 and CDR2 are MNHEY and SVGAGI.

The rearrangement joins TRBV5-6 to TRBJ1-4, with 10 bases lining up with TRBD1. V gave up 2 bases and J gave up 13 bases; unmatched junction bases: 14. The CDR3 extends over 16 amino acids. Germline CDR1 SGHDT, CDR2 YYEEEE. CDR3 sequence (DNA): TGTGCCAGCAGCTTACGAGGGGGCGGGACAGGGGCCAGACTGTTTTTT. Its translation: CASSLRGGGTGARLFF.